These 22 T cell receptor beta chains share one sample of origin, sequenced in a study of vaccination effects on CD4 cells after COVID-19. TCRdb's table, derived via immunoSEQ multiplex PCR, lists solely in-frame clones and lacks some. The sample consists of some 68,000 clones, approximately 70% of them appearing once. These receptors are not linked to any known antigen. Before sequencing took place, the ViraFEST assay used viral peptide pools to expand antigen-specific CD4+ T cells. Culture lasted about 11 days before CD4+ T cell isolation. Nucleocapsid antibodies were negative in the vaccine recipients, who had never had SARS-CoV-2 infection. Source: CD4+ T cells from PBMCs cultured with HCoV-OC43 spike peptides, taken before COVID-19 vaccination. Subset specified: HCoV-OC43 spike overlapping peptide pool stimulation. All receptors come from a human donor who received a COVID-19 vaccine.

The chain uses TRBV2 and TRBJ1-1, with D tentatively TRBD1 (5 bases). Trimming removed 7 bases from V and 4 bases from J, with 10 bases in between. Germline V gene sequence: CDR1 SNHLY, CDR2 FYNNEI. CDR3 length equals 12 residues. The DNA for the CDR3 is TGTGCCAGCATCAGGGAGACCACTGAAGCTTTCTTT. Translation gives CASIRETTEAFF. Looking up the rest from reference TRBV2 and TRBJ1-1 gives the full variable domain: EPEVTQTPSHQVTQMGQEVILRCVPISNHLYFYWYRQILGQKVEFLVSFYNNEISEKSEIFDDQFSVERPDGSNFTLKIRSTKLEDSAMYFCASIRETTEAFFGQGTRLTVV.

The J gene is TRBJ2-7, the V gene TRBV6-5; perhaps D is TRBD1 or TRBD2 (5 bases each). This CDR3 contains 12 residues. Per germline, CDR1 MNHEY and CDR2 SVGAGI. The V and J ends lost 5 bases and 5 bases respectively, with 10 bases between them. The CDR3 DNA reads TGTGCCAGCAGTAAACAGGAGGACGAGCAGTACGTC. Protein: CASSKQEDEQYV.

This clone was detected only once. J is TRBJ2-1 and V is TRBV12-3 or TRBV12-4; 9 bases agree with TRBD1. The trim removed 5 bases at V and 8 bases at J, leaving 4 bases unmatched. The CDR3 spans 13 residues. As DNA, the CDR3 is TGTGCCAGCAGTAAGGGACAGGGTTATGAGCAGTTCTTC. It codes for CASSKGQGYEQFF.

The V gene is TRBV5-6, the J gene TRBJ1-2; TRBD1 matches at 11 bases. V lost 4 bases and J lost 4; bases outside the gene matches: 12. Germline V gene lookup returns CDR1 SGHDT and CDR2 YYEEEE. There are 17 residues in the CDR3. The DNA of the CDR3 is TGTGCCAGCAGCCGTAGGACAGGGGGCCTACAAGGCTATGGCTACACCTTC. Translating gives CASSRRTGGLQGYGYTF. Based on the CDR3 plus reference TRBV5-6 and TRBJ1-2, the full variable domain is DAGVTQSPTHLIKTRGQQVTLRCSPKSGHDTVSWYQQALGQGPQFIFQYYEEEERQRGNFPDRFSGHQFPNYSSELNVNALLLGDSALYLCASSRRTGGLQGYGYTFGSGTRLTVV.

The chain joins TRBV2 to TRBJ2-2, with a weak D call TRBD2 (5 bases). V lost 8 bases and J lost 2, with 12 bases in between. The CDR3 is made up of 14 amino acids. The germline gives CDR1 SNHLY, CDR2 FYNNEI. The DNA for the CDR3 is TGTGCCAGCGTGCGGGTTTCTAACACCGGGGAGCTGTTTTTT. Its translation: CASVRVSNTGELFF. Combining the CDR3 with reference TRBV2 and TRBJ2-2 gives the whole variable domain EPEVTQTPSHQVTQMGQEVILRCVPISNHLYFYWYRQILGQKVEFLVSFYNNEISEKSEIFDDQFSVERPDGSNFTLKIRSTKLEDSAMYFCASVRVSNTGELFFGEGSRLTVL.

This chain joins TRBV30 and TRBJ1-3; TRBD1 is a possible D gene (5 bases). The germline V gene has CDR1 GTSNPN and CDR2 SVGIG (reference sequence). V was clipped by 0 bases and J by 0 bases, with 6 bases between them. This CDR3 is 14 amino acids long. CDR3 protein: CAWSVGVSGNTIYF. CDR3 bases: TGTGCCTGGAGTGTAGGGGTCTCTGGAAACACCATATATTTT.

This chain links TRBV6-5 with TRBJ1-1; D not resolved. The CDR3 runs 16 residues. Germline-derived CDR1 and CDR2 are MNHEY and SVGAGI. V lost 2 bases and J lost 3, with 16 bases in between. CDR3 protein: CASSYGLPSRYTEAFF. For the CDR3, the DNA is TGTGCCAGCAGTTACGGGCTCCCCTCGAGGTACACTGAAGCTTTCTTT.

In this sample, this clone turned up a few times. The genes are TRBV3-1 (or the pseudogene TRBV3-2) and TRBJ1-1, with no clear D. V gave up 2 bases and J gave up 1 base, with 8 bases separating them. Per germline, CDR1 LGHDT and CDR2 YNNKEL (reference sequence). This CDR3 region has 14 residues. The CDR3 protein is CASSQQYSNTEAFF. The CDR3 DNA reads as TGTGCCAGCAGCCAACAGTATTCGAACACTGAAGCTTTCTTT.

This clone was counted a few times. The chain couples TRBV18 to TRBJ2-3, with 8 nucleotides matching TRBD2. Per the germline V gene, CDR1 is KGHSH and CDR2 is LQKENI. V trimming: 3 bases; J trimming: 3 bases; junction bases outside the gene matches: 5. The CDR3 length is 15 residues. CDR3: CASSPSGGGTDTQYF. The CDR3 DNA reads as TGTGCCAGCTCACCTTCTGGCGGGGGGACAGATACGCAGTATTTT.

This clone came up once. The chain recombines TRBV4-1 with TRBJ2-2; TRBD1 matches 7 bases. V shed 1 base, J shed 6 bases, and the junction held 5 bases outside the gene matches. The CDR3 contains 15 residues. Germline V gene sequence: CDR1 MGHRA, CDR2 YSYEKL. The DNA of the CDR3 is TGCGCCAGCAGCCAAGGACAGGGAGTCGCCGGGGAGCTGTTTTTT. Amino acids: CASSQGQGVAGELFF.

The count of this clone is one. J is TRBJ2-3 and V is TRBV30; D remains ambiguous. Trimming stripped 1 base from V and 6 bases from J, with 20 bases between. Germline V gene sequence: CDR1 GTSNPN, CDR2 SVGIG (reference sequence). CDR3 length: 16 residues. CDR3 DNA: TGTGCCTGGAGTGCAGGAATAGGAGCTGGTGTCGATACGCAGTATTTT. Its translation: CAWSAGIGAGVDTQYF.

The V gene is TRBV5-1, the J gene TRBJ2-4, with 7 positions matching TRBD1. This CDR3 is built from 17 residues. Trimming cost V 4 bases and J 6 bases; bases outside gene matches: 16. In germline, CDR1 is SGHRS, CDR2 YFSETQ. CDR3 nucleotide sequence: TGCGCCAGCAGCCCCTACAGGGGTGGCGGTATTGGAAACATTCAGTACTTC. This gives the protein CASSPYRGGGIGNIQYF.

This clone was picked up one time. The chain is built from TRBV24-1 and TRBJ2-1; 10 nucleotides agree with TRBD2. Germline-derived CDR1 and CDR2 are KGHDR and SFDVKD. The CDR3 is 16 residues long. V shed 4 bases, J shed 3 bases, and the junction held 5 bases outside the gene matches. The CDR3 DNA follows: TGTGCCACCAGTGAGGCTAGCGGGGGCTACTACAATGAGCAGTTCTTC. Translation: CATSEASGGYYNEQFF.

This clone has only a few counts. This chain links TRBV5-1 with TRBJ2-2; D is possibly TRBD1 (6 bases). The CDR3 length is 15 residues. V dropped 4 bases and J dropped 6 bases, with 16 bases sitting between them. The germline V gene encodes CDR1 SGHRS and CDR2 YFSETQ. CDR3 sequence reads: CASSPRTETAGELFF. In DNA, the CDR3 is TGCGCCAGCAGCCCGCGGACAGAAACCGCCGGGGAGCTGTTTTTT.

The chain employs TRBV9 and TRBJ2-2; D remains ambiguous. V lost 4 bases and J 2 bases, leaving 12 bases between the germline ends. The CDR3 contains 15 residues. From germline, CDR1 is SGDLS and CDR2 YYNGEE. The CDR3: CASSPGSGNTGELFF. The DNA for the CDR3 is TGTGCCAGCAGCCCCGGCTCGGGTAACACCGGGGAGCTGTTTTTT.

V is TRBV7-9 and J is TRBJ1-4; possible D gene TRBD1, 6 bases. In germline, CDR1 is SEHNR, CDR2 FQNEAQ (reference sequence). The V gene lost 7 bases and the J gene lost 7 bases, with 19 bases spanning the gap. The CDR3 covers 15 residues. The CDR3 region has the DNA TGTGCCAGCAACCGGGGGGGGGCGTCGGCTGAAAAACTGTTTTTT. Residues: CASNRGGASAEKLFF.

The chain uses TRBV6-4 and TRBJ1-3; 7 bases fit TRBD1. V lost 5 bases and J lost 1; bases outside the gene matches: 8. The germline V gene has CDR1 MRHNA and CDR2 SNTAGT. The CDR3 spans 16 residues. CDR3 DNA: TGTGCCAGCAGTCCCAAACCGGGACAGTCTGGAAACACCATATATTTT. Amino acid sequence: CASSPKPGQSGNTIYF.

The rearrangement joins TRBV7-3 to TRBJ2-1, with 9 nucleotides matching TRBD1. CDR3 length equals 15 residues. From germline, CDR1 is SGHTA and CDR2 FQGTGA. V was pared by 5 bases and J by 3 bases, with 5 bases of the junction left unmatched. CDR3 sequence reads: CASSAQGAVYNEQFF. The CDR3 region has the DNA TGTGCCAGCAGCGCACAGGGGGCTGTCTACAATGAGCAGTTCTTC.

This chain joins TRBV4-1 and TRBJ1-2, with D unclear. Germline V gene sequence: CDR1 MGHRA, CDR2 YSYEKL. The CDR3 is made up of 15 amino acids. V shed 2 bases and J shed 0 bases, with 10 bases lying between them. The CDR3 loop is CASSQYRGSNYGYTF. DNA of the CDR3: TGCGCCAGCAGCCAATATCGAGGTTCTAACTATGGCTACACCTTC.

This clone was detected once. V and J are TRBV9 and TRBJ2-3, with TRBD2 matching 10 bases. V shed 0 bases, J shed 2 bases, and the junction held 3 bases outside the gene matches. Germline CDR1 SGDLS, CDR2 YYNGEE. This CDR3 is 16 amino acids long. The CDR3 here is CASSVGLAGLTDTQYF. The CDR3 bases are TGTGCCAGCAGCGTAGGACTAGCGGGCCTCACAGATACGCAGTATTTT.

The genes are TRBV5-4 and TRBJ2-2; D may be TRBD1 (5 bases). V was trimmed by 0 bases and J by 7 bases, leaving 10 bases between them. This CDR3 has 14 amino acids. The germline V gene encodes CDR1 SGHNT and CDR2 YYREEE (reference sequence). The CDR3 spells CASSLVGANGELFF. Written as DNA, the CDR3 is TGTGCCAGCAGCTTGGTTGGGGCTAACGGGGAGCTGTTTTTT.

V and J are TRBV7-3 and TRBJ2-2, with TRBD2 as a possible D gene (7 bases). Per the germline V gene, CDR1 is SGHTA and CDR2 is FQGTGA. The ends were cut back, 0 bases at V and 6 bases at J, with 14 bases in the middle. This CDR3 is built from 16 residues. For the CDR3, the DNA is TGTGCCAGCAGCTTAACTGGGGGGGGGCCGTCCGGGGAGCTGTTTTTT. This codes for CASSLTGGGPSGELFF. Variable domain in full (rest from reference TRBV7-3 and TRBJ2-2): GAGVSQTPSNKVTEKGKYVELRCDPISGHTALYWYRQSLGQGPEFLIYFQGTGAADDSGLPNDRFFAVRPEGSVSTLKIQRTERGDSAVYLCASSLTGGGPSGELFFGEGSRLTVL.